A selection of T cell receptor beta chains follows, all from one sample in a study of T cells after posttransplantation cyclophosphamide. Profiled with immunoSEQ multiplex PCR; TCRdb holds only in-frame clones, not every one. Listed for the sample are 30,000 to 50,000 clones, none seen a single time. The sequencing input was PBMCs. These receptors were obtained from a woman in her 50s in good health and a related stem cell transplant donor. Each CDR3 is given with its conserved first and last residue. Each record gives: D gene, V gene, J gene, clone size, CDR3 protein, CDR3 DNA. D genes are given only for firm matches. Clone sizes are given selectively: once, few, many, or a class where the clone is expanded.

d_gene: .; v_gene: TRBV6-5; j_gene: TRBJ1-1; abundance: many; CDR3aa: CASSYSGQGNTEAFF; CDR3nt: TGTGCCAGCAGTTACTCGGGGCAGGGGAACACTGAAGCTTTCTTT
d_gene: .; v_gene: TRBV7-7; j_gene: TRBJ2-3; abundance: many; CDR3aa: CASSRGRTDTQYF; CDR3nt: TGTGCTAGCAGCCGTGGGCGCACAGATACGCAGTATTTT
d_gene: TRBD1; v_gene: TRBV11-3; j_gene: TRBJ2-1; abundance: many; CDR3aa: CASSPTGGIRSNEQFF; CDR3nt: TGTGCCAGCAGCCCGACAGGGGGTATCAGGAGTAATGAGCAGTTCTTC
d_gene: TRBD1; v_gene: TRBV7-2; j_gene: TRBJ1-2; abundance: many; CDR3aa: CASSGRQGLNYGYTF; CDR3nt: TGTGCCAGCAGCGGACGACAGGGGTTAAACTATGGCTACACCTTC
d_gene: TRBD1; v_gene: TRBV19; j_gene: TRBJ2-7; abundance: many; CDR3aa: CASKGTGEYEQYF; CDR3nt: TGTGCCAGTAAGGGGACAGGGGAGTACGAGCAGTACTTC
d_gene: .; v_gene: TRBV10-3; j_gene: TRBJ2-6; abundance: many; CDR3aa: CAIDSSGANVLTF; CDR3nt: TGTGCCATCGATAGTTCTGGGGCCAACGTCCTGACTTTC
d_gene: .; v_gene: TRBV13; j_gene: TRBJ2-7; abundance: many; CDR3aa: CASSLAAGPSYEQYF; CDR3nt: TGTGCCAGCAGCTTAGCGGCGGGACCCTCCTACGAGCAGTACTTC
d_gene: TRBD1; v_gene: TRBV4-3; j_gene: TRBJ1-2; abundance: many; CDR3aa: CASSQTGQNYGYTF; CDR3nt: TGCGCCAGCAGCCAGACGGGACAGAACTATGGCTACACCTTC
d_gene: .; v_gene: TRBV6-1; j_gene: TRBJ1-1; abundance: many; CDR3aa: CASSSGKANTEAFF; CDR3nt: TGTGCCAGCAGCTCGGGGAAGGCGAACACTGAAGCTTTCTTT
d_gene: TRBD1; v_gene: TRBV28; j_gene: TRBJ1-6; abundance: many; CDR3aa: CASSLGQGAPPLHF; CDR3nt: TGTGCCAGCAGCCTGGGACAGGGGGCGCCACCCCTCCACTTT
d_gene: .; v_gene: TRBV28; j_gene: TRBJ1-1; abundance: many; CDR3aa: CASSNNRPGVNTEAFF; CDR3nt: TGTGCCAGCAGTAATAACAGGCCGGGGGTGAACACTGAAGCTTTCTTT
d_gene: .; v_gene: TRBV18; j_gene: TRBJ1-2; abundance: many; CDR3aa: CASSPAGGGGYGYTF; CDR3nt: TGTGCCAGCTCACCTGCTGGGGGGGGCGGCTATGGCTACACCTTC
d_gene: .; v_gene: TRBV29-1; j_gene: TRBJ1-4; abundance: many; CDR3aa: CSVGVPDSSNEKLFF; CDR3nt: TGCAGCGTTGGAGTGCCGGACTCATCTAATGAAAAACTGTTTTTT
d_gene: .; v_gene: TRBV18; j_gene: TRBJ2-5; abundance: many; CDR3aa: CASSAKQGRETQYF; CDR3nt: TGTGCCAGCTCAGCGAAGCAGGGCCGGGAGACCCAGTACTTC
d_gene: .; v_gene: TRBV6-1; j_gene: TRBJ1-2; abundance: many; CDR3aa: CASSEMVFGGYTF; CDR3nt: TGTGCCAGCAGTGAAATGGTTTTCGGGGGCTACACCTTC
d_gene: .; v_gene: TRBV28; j_gene: TRBJ1-6; abundance: many; CDR3aa: CASSPGSAANSPLHF; CDR3nt: TGTGCCAGCAGCCCCGGATCGGCAGCGAATTCACCCCTCCACTTT
d_gene: TRBD1; v_gene: TRBV29-1; j_gene: TRBJ1-4; abundance: many; CDR3aa: CSVETGVPYEKLFF; CDR3nt: TGCAGCGTGGAAACAGGGGTTCCTTACGAAAAACTGTTTTTT
d_gene: .; v_gene: TRBV7-3; j_gene: TRBJ1-1; abundance: many; CDR3aa: CASSPTGNTEAFF; CDR3nt: TGTGCCAGCAGCCCAACAGGGAACACTGAAGCTTTCTTT
d_gene: .; v_gene: TRBV28; j_gene: TRBJ1-2; abundance: .; CDR3aa: CASSLSSGDYGYTF; CDR3nt: TGTGCCAGCAGTTTATCTTCCGGAGACTATGGCTACACCTTC
d_gene: TRBD1; v_gene: TRBV7-9; j_gene: TRBJ1-6; abundance: many; CDR3aa: CASSPRSDRGNSPLHF; CDR3nt: TGTGCCAGCAGCCCTCGCTCTGACAGGGGCAATTCACCCCTCCACTTT
d_gene: TRBD1; v_gene: TRBV30; j_gene: TRBJ1-4; abundance: many; CDR3aa: CAWSVPMTGFNEKLFF; CDR3nt: TGTGCCTGGAGTGTCCCTATGACAGGGTTTAATGAAAAACTGTTTTTT
d_gene: .; v_gene: TRBV7-6; j_gene: TRBJ2-3; abundance: .; CDR3aa: CASSLGPSSADTQYF; CDR3nt: TGTGCCAGCAGCTTAGGACCTAGTTCGGCGGATACGCAGTATTTT
d_gene: TRBD1; v_gene: TRBV5-1; j_gene: TRBJ2-7; abundance: many; CDR3aa: CASSWDRVYEQYF; CDR3nt: TGCGCCAGCAGCTGGGACAGGGTCTACGAGCAGTACTTC
d_gene: .; v_gene: TRBV5-6; j_gene: TRBJ2-7; abundance: many; CDR3aa: CASSSLSSYEQYF; CDR3nt: TGTGCCAGCAGCTCCCTTAGCTCCTACGAGCAGTACTTC